This T cell receptor (beta chain) emerged from a study of T cells expressing NK-cell markers. TCRdb re-analyzed the 5' RACE reads; it lists each CDR3 protein once, without DNA. The sample data list hundreds of thousands of distinct CDR3 sequences. The receptor was derived from a woman between 18 and 70 years old in good health. Sequencing was carried out using blood T cells: a sorted CD56 or NKG2C T cell subset, CD4+ or CD8+ T cells, or bulk PBMC T cells (not recorded which).

CDR3 protein: CASSYLGQGPYGYTF. The chain has TRBV6-5 and TRBJ1-2; TCRdb picks TRBD1, but there is no DNA to check that call. Germline CDR1 MNHEY, CDR2 SVGAGI. The CDR3 loop spans 15 amino acids.